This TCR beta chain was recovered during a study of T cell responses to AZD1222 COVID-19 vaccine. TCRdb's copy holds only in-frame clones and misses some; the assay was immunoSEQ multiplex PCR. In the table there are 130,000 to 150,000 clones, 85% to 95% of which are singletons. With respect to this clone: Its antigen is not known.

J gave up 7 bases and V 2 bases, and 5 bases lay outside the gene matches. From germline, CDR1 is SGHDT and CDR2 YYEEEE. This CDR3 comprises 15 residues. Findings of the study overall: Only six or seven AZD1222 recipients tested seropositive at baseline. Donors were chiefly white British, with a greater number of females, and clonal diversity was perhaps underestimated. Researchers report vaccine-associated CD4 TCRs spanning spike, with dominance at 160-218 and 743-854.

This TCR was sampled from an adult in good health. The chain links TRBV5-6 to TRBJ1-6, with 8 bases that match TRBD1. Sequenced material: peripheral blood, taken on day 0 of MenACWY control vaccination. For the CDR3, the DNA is TGTGCCAGCAGCTTTGGACAGGGTAGAAATTCACCCCTCCACTTT. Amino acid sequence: CASSFGQGRNSPLHF.